Shown below are 24 T cell receptor delta chains from a single sample sequenced in a study of γδ T cells in repeated Plasmodium falciparum infection. Bulk repertoires came from Vgamma9/Vdelta2+ or Vdelta2-negative gammadelta T cells flow-sorted from PBMC. TCRdb called clones from the multiplex PCR reads again using CATT. The sample has 90,000 or so delta-chain clones, 0.9% to 1% seen once. Material for sequencing was gamma-delta T cells from blood. All receptors derive from a pool of human donors (malaria-infected and uninfected, not separated).

As concerns this clone: A far bigger clonotype differs at one base, so this is likely a read error. The sample carries other DNA sequences with the same CDR3. V is TRDV1 and J is TRDJ3; 11 positions match TRDD3. The germline V gene encodes CDR1 TSWWSYY and CDR2 QGS. V lost 6 bases, J lost 0 bases, and 16 bases stayed unmatched. This CDR3 contains 22 residues. The CDR3: CALGRTWGIRVSSSWDTRQMFF. The CDR3 DNA reads as TGTGCTCTTGGACGAACGTGGGGGATACGCGTTTCGAGCTCCTGGGACACCCGACAGATGTTTTTC.

A word on this clone: The protein in TCRdb stems from a much larger clone and differs at residue 12 from this DNA's translation, likely a read error; here the protein is translated from the DNA. The genes are TRDV1 and TRDJ1; TRDD2 is a possible D gene (6 bases). Germline CDR1 TSWWSYY, CDR2 QGS. The CDR3 spans 14 residues. The CDR3 sequence: CALGASYHTDKRIF. CDR3 DNA sequence: TGTGCTCTTGGGGCCTCCTACCACACCGATAAACGCATCTTT.

This clone came up a few times. One base away lies a much larger clone, so this may be a sequencing read error. This sample includes further DNA sequences coding for the same CDR3. The V and J genes are TRDV2 and TRDJ3; 10 bases fit TRDD3. No J gene is reported in TCRdb; it was inferred here by comparing the DNA with germline. The CDR3 is 24 amino acids. Germline V lookup: CDR1 GEAIGNYY, CDR2 EKD. J lost 0 bases, V lost 4 bases, and 23 bases had no gene match. The CDR3 bases are TGTGCCTGTGAGACCCGCCCTGCCTACTGGGGGATTCACACTTTCTCCTGGGACACCCGACAGATGTTTTTC. Translation gives CACETRPAYWGIHTFSWDTRQMFF.

By share, this clone counts as medium-sized. The sample contains more than one DNA sequence encoding this CDR3. The chain has TRDV1 and TRDJ1; 11 bases are a match to TRDD3. Trimming took 2 bases from V and 2 from J; bases not matched to a gene: 7. CDR3 length: 17 amino acids. CDR1 is TSWWSYY, CDR2 QGS, per germline. This CDR3 reads CALGEGSWGILTDKLIF. For the CDR3, the DNA is TGTGCTCTTGGGGAAGGTTCCTGGGGGATACTTACCGATAAACTCATCTTT.

This clone was counted only a few times. This probably arose from a read error, given a far larger clone one base away. Other DNA sequences in the same sample also yield this CDR3. The CDR3 region has the DNA TGTGCTCTCGGGGACCTTTCCTCCTACGGGTTACTGGGGGATAGGAACACCGATAAACTCATCTTT. It yields the protein CALGDLSSYGLLGDRNTDKLIF. V usage is TRDV1 and J usage is TRDJ1; 11 bases match TRDD3. TCRdb carries no J gene annotation; the J gene was assigned here by matching the DNA with germline. CDR3 length: 22 residues. Germline assignment: CDR1 TSWWSYY and CDR2 QGS.

This clone showed up just a few times. This DNA translates differently at residue 6 from the TCRdb protein, which is that of a much larger clone; a read error is likely, and the protein shown is the DNA's own translation. This chain's CDR3 is CALGERRPTWGIRTDKLIF. CDR3 sequence (DNA): TGTGCTCTTGGGGAACGCCGTCCTACATGGGGGATACGCACCGATAAACTCATCTTT. The gene calls are TRDV1 and TRDJ1; 11 nucleotides match TRDD3. Trimming removed 1 base from V and 1 base from J; junction bases left unmatched: 11. The length of the CDR3 is 19 residues. Germline assignment: CDR1 TSWWSYY and CDR2 QGS.

Notes on this clone: The protein given by TCRdb reflects a much larger clone and differs at residue 9 from this DNA's translation, likely from a read error; the protein shown is the DNA's translation. The chain combines TRDV1 with TRDJ1, with D uncertain. TCRdb gives no J gene; it was assigned here by matching the DNA to germline. V was shortened by 8 bases and J by 2 bases, with 21 bases between the two germline ends. Germline-derived CDR1 and CDR2 are TSWWSYY and QGS. CDR3 length: 16 residues. The CDR3 sequence: CALLKGWPPGTDKLIF. CDR3 nucleotide sequence: TGTGCTCTTCTAAAGGGGTGGCCTCCGGGAACCGATAAACTCATCTTT.

There are a few counts of this clone. The mismatch at residue 12 between this DNA's translation and the TCRdb protein of a much larger clone likely reflects a read error; the protein shown is translated from the DNA. Other DNA sequences from this sample encode an identical CDR3 as well. The J gene is TRDJ4, the V gene TRDV2, with 8 bases lining up with TRDD3. The germline V gene has CDR1 GEAIGNYY and CDR2 EKD. The trim removed 1 base at V and 5 bases at J, leaving 14 bases unmatched. The CDR3 runs 16 residues. CDR3 DNA: TGTGCCTGTGACACAAAGGCTGTCGGGGATACTAGCCCCCTGATCTTT. Protein: CACDTKAVGDTSPLIF.

A note on this clone: TCRdb assigns this DNA the protein of a much larger clone, which departs from its translation at residue 4; this likely reflects a read error, and the protein shown comes from translating the DNA. This chain joins TRDV2 and TRDJ1, with 9 bases that match TRDD3. Per germline, CDR1 GEAIGNYY and CDR2 EKD. V lost 5 bases to trimming and J lost 0 bases; unmatched junction nucleotides: 9. The CDR3 runs 16 residues. CDR3 sequence reads: CACVGPGGLHTDKLIF. DNA of the CDR3: TGTGCCTGTGTGGGCCCTGGGGGATTACACACCGATAAACTCATCTTT.

For this clone: A read error is the likely source, as a far larger clone sits one nucleotide away. This sample includes further DNA sequences coding for the same CDR3. The J gene is TRDJ1, the V gene TRDV1; 7 bases fit TRDD3. The CDR3 consists of 18 residues. The V gene's germline CDR1 is TSWWSYY and CDR2 QGS. V lost 2 bases and J lost 0; bases outside the gene matches: 12. In nucleotides, the CDR3 is TGTGCTCTTGGGGAATCACCTAGCTCGCTGGGGGACACCGATAAACTCATCTTT. Its translation is CALGESPSSLGDTDKLIF.

On this clone itself: A read error likely explains why the TCRdb protein, taken from a much larger clone, differs from this DNA's translation at residue 9; the protein shown is translated from the DNA. The chain has TRDV1 and TRDJ3, with D tentatively TRDD2 (5 bases). TCRdb is silent on the J gene; assignment here came from matching the DNA to germline. CDR1 is TSWWSYY and CDR2 is QGS in the germline V gene. V lost 5 bases and J lost 2, with 19 bases in between. CDR3 length: 19 residues. The CDR3 DNA reads as TGTGCTCTTGGGTCGCTAAGGAAACCTTCGACCTGGGACACCCGACAGATGTTTTTC. As protein: CALGSLRKPSTWDTRQMFF.

In its sample, this clone was seen a few times. A far larger clone lies a single base away; this is likely a read error. This sample also contains other DNA sequences that code for the same CDR3. The chain uses TRDV2 and TRDJ1; D is unresolved. Since TCRdb gives no J gene, matching the DNA to germline was used here to assign it. CDR1 and CDR2 from the germline V gene are GEAIGNYY and EKD. CDR3 length: 15 amino acids. CDR3 sequence: CACDTISSPPDKLIF. CDR3 nucleotides: TGTGCCTGTGACACCATCAGTTCACCTCCCGACAAACTCATCTTT.

Of note for this clone: This likely came from a read error, as a far larger clone is one base away. This same CDR3 is encoded by further DNA sequences in the sample. V usage is TRDV2 and J usage is TRDJ1; 7 bases line up with TRDD3. No J gene was available from TCRdb, and it was assigned here by a germline match of the DNA. The J segment lost 0 bases and the V segment lost 3 bases, leaving 21 bases of the junction unmatched. Germline V gene sequence: CDR1 GEAIGNYY, CDR2 EKD. The CDR3 runs 20 residues. Written as DNA, the CDR3 is TGTGCCTGTGACCTACTCAACCCTCGTACCGGGGGATCAAACACCGATAAACTCATCTTT. Translated: CACDLLNPRTGGSNTDKLIF.

With respect to this clone: TCRdb's protein, taken from a much larger clone, differs from this DNA's translation at residue 17, likely owing to a read error; the protein displayed comes from the DNA. The chain carries TRDV1 and TRDJ1; 10 bases map to TRDD3. Germline matching of the DNA provided the J gene here, since TCRdb leaves it blank. Germline CDR1 and CDR2: TSWWSYY and QGS. CDR3 length: 26 amino acids. The trim removed 0 bases at V and 0 bases at J, leaving 31 bases unmatched. This CDR3 is CALGELFNLPPYAYWGMRRYTDKLIF. The CDR3 region has the DNA TGTGCTCTTGGGGAACTATTTAATCTTCCCCCCTACGCCTACTGGGGGATGCGGAGGTACACCGATAAACTCATCTTT.

This clone was seen a handful of times. A far larger clone lies a single base away; this is likely a read error. Different DNA sequences within this sample yield the same CDR3. The V and J genes are TRDV1 and TRDJ1, with 12 bases aligning to TRDD3. The J gene is absent in TCRdb and was assigned here via DNA matching to germline. Germline-derived CDR1 and CDR2 are TSWWSYY and QGS. This CDR3 region has 27 residues. CDR3 bases: TGTGCTCTTGGAGAACATAGTACCCCCCGTCCCGTTTACTGGGGGATACCCACGCGGGATTACACCGATAAACTCATCTTT. It encodes CALGEHSTPRPVYWGIPTRDYTDKLIF.

There are a few counts of this clone. TCRdb's listed protein matches a much larger clone and diverges from this DNA's translation at residue 16, likely through a read error; the protein shown comes from the DNA. The chain has TRDV2 and TRDJ1; TRDD3 aligns across 10 bases. As TCRdb names no J gene, one was assigned here on the basis of a DNA match to germline. CDR1 and CDR2 (germline): GEAIGNYY, EKD. The CDR3 spans 19 residues. In DNA form, the CDR3 reads TGTGCCTGTGATCTCTCTCCTCCGGGGGGATACGCGCCCACCGATGAACTCATCTTT. Its protein is CACDLSPPGGYAPTDELIF.

On this clone itself: A far larger clone lies a single base away; this is likely a read error. Different DNA sequences within this sample yield the same CDR3. The chain employs TRDV1 and TRDJ1; perhaps TRDD2 as D (7 bases). No J gene was available from TCRdb, and it was assigned here by a germline match of the DNA. The CDR3 totals 19 residues. The germline V and J ends were trimmed by 1 base and 7 bases, with 28 bases remaining between them. Germline-derived CDR1 and CDR2 are TSWWSYY and QGS. CDR3 in amino acids: CALGERSIFLRSGGFKLIF. The CDR3 nucleotides read TGTGCTCTTGGGGAACGTAGTATATTCCTACGCAGTGGGGGGTTTAAACTCATCTTT.

Remarks on this clone: This likely stems from a read error, as it lies one base from a far larger clone. Different DNA sequences within this sample yield the same CDR3. The chain joins TRDV2 to TRDJ1, with D possibly being TRDD3 (7 bases). Here the J gene came from matching the DNA to germline, since TCRdb omits it. CDR3 length: 27 residues. Germline V gene lookup returns CDR1 GEAIGNYY and CDR2 EKD. This CDR3 reads CACDRRPDALGSLTRGDPSPGTDKLIF. In DNA, the CDR3 is TGCGCCTGTGACCGCCGTCCCGACGCCTTGGGCTCCCTCACTAGGGGGGATCCTTCCCCTGGAACCGATAAACTCATCTTT.

A note on this clone: This sequence is one base from a far larger clone and is likely a read error. The genes are TRDV1 and TRDJ2; D may correspond to TRDD2 or TRDD3 (5 bases each). The J gene, left out of TCRdb, was set here by checking the DNA against germline. The V gene lost 2 bases and the J gene lost 4 bases, with 32 bases spanning the gap. The CDR3 has 22 residues. The germline gives CDR1 TSWWSYY, CDR2 QGS. The CDR3 region is CALGERAYGGAIIPLSTAQLFF. CDR3 coding DNA: TGTGCTCTTGGGGAAAGGGCCTACGGGGGTGCCATCATACCACTCTCGACAGCACAACTCTTCTTT.

A remark on this clone: This likely stems from a read error, as it lies one base from a far larger clone. Other DNA sequences within the sample encode an identical CDR3. V and J are TRDV1 and TRDJ1, with a weak D call TRDD3 (5 bases). Because TCRdb records no J gene, it was assigned here through a match of the DNA to germline. The CDR3 is 12 residues long. Germline V gives CDR1 TSWWSYY, CDR2 QGS. The DNA for the CDR3 is TGTGCCCTTGGGGAACCCTCCGATAAACTCATCTTT. Translating it yields CALGEPSDKLIF.

This clone has just a few counts. The TCRdb protein comes from a much larger clone and disagrees with this DNA's translation at residue 14, likely due to a read error; the protein given here is derived from the DNA. This rearrangement joins TRDV1 to TRDJ1, with a possible D match to TRDD2 (6 bases). Trimming cost V 3 bases and J 0 bases, with 41 bases left between them. CDR1 and CDR2 from the germline V gene are TSWWSYY and QGS. The CDR3 is 25 residues long. The CDR3 nucleotides are TGTGCTCTTGGGGACCTACGGCCTTCCCGAACCTACTGGAGGTCTCCCCGCGTGAACACCGATAAACTCATCTTT. This translates into CALGDLRPSRTYWRSPRVNTDKLIF.

Comments on this clone: A far larger clone is a single base away, which makes a read error likely. Distinct nucleotide sequences in the sample also encode this CDR3. The V gene is TRDV1, the J gene TRDJ1; no clear D. TCRdb leaves out the J gene; it was filled in here by matching the DNA to germline. From germline, CDR1 is TSWWSYY and CDR2 QGS. There are 19 residues in the CDR3. Trimming removed 3 bases from V and 2 bases from J, with 25 bases in between. This CDR3 is CALGELESSRSFITDKLIF. Written as DNA, the CDR3 is TGTGCTCTTGGGGAGCTAGAGTCGTCCCGGTCCTTTATTACCGATAAACTCATCTTT.

In regard to this clone: A read error likely explains why the TCRdb protein, taken from a much larger clone, differs from this DNA's translation at residue 3; the protein shown is translated from the DNA. This chain joins TRDV2 and TRDJ1, with 8 bases identical to TRDD3. The J gene, absent from TCRdb, was called here by matching the DNA to germline. The CDR3 covers 18 residues. Germline V gene sequence: CDR1 GEAIGNYY, CDR2 EKD. CDR3 sequence reads: CARDTRSGGTWYTDKLIF. The CDR3 DNA reads as TGTGCCCGTGACACCAGGTCTGGGGGAACGTGGTACACCGATAAACTCATCTTT.

This clone appeared a few times. The protein TCRdb gives is from a much larger clone and does not agree with this DNA's translation at residue 5, likely a read error; the protein shown here comes from the DNA. J is TRDJ1 and V is TRDV1; D is possibly TRDD2 or TRDD3 (8 bases each). The CDR3 covers 18 residues. Germline V gene lookup returns CDR1 TSWWSYY and CDR2 QGS. V shed 5 bases and J shed 6 bases, with 28 bases lying between them. This CDR3 is CALGHPPSYETGGYKLIF. For the CDR3, the DNA is TGTGCTCTTGGGCATCCGCCTTCCTATGAGACTGGGGGGTATAAACTCATCTTT.